Below, 3 T cell receptor beta chains from the same sample are listed, as sequenced in a study of response to subunit inactivated influenza vaccine. Using its own MiXCR run on the RT-PCR reads, TCRdb lists one record per CDR3 protein. The data hold around 520,000 distinct CDR3 sequences, with roughly 23% observed a single time. The specimen was CD4+ T cells sorted from PBMCs, collected 5 to 6 days after vaccination. The receptors were sampled from a man aged 45-65 years who received an inactivated influenza vaccine.

This clonotype was counted between two and nine times. The DNA for the CDR3 is TGCAGTTCAAAACGACTAGCAGCGGATACCAATGAGCAGTTCTTC. Translating gives CSSKRLAADTNEQFF. This sequence joins TRBV20-1 and TRBJ2-1; 7 nucleotides align to TRBD2. The junction had 16 bases not matched to a gene; V was cut back by 8 bases and J by 6 bases. This CDR3 comprises 15 residues. Germline values: CDR1 DFQATT, CDR2 SNEGSKA (reference sequence).

This chain uses TRBV5-1 with TRBJ2-5; D possibly corresponds to TRBD2 (5 bases). Trimming removed 1 base from V and 5 bases from J, with 12 bases in between. The CDR3 spans 14 residues. The germline CDR1 and CDR2 sequences are SGHRS and YFSETQ. The CDR3 DNA reads TGCGCCAGCAGCTTGAGGGCCGGCGGGGAGACCCAGTACTTC. This encodes CASSLRAGGETQYF.

This clonotype was detected only a few times. This chain links TRBV5-1 with TRBJ1-2; tentatively, D is TRBD1 (6 bases). Trimming stripped 4 bases from V and 4 bases from J, with 11 bases between. This CDR3 region has 13 residues. Germline-derived CDR1 and CDR2 are SGHRS and YFSETQ. CDR3 DNA: TGCGCCAGCAGCGGCGGACAGACCTATGGCTACACCTTC. This translates into CASSGGQTYGYTF.